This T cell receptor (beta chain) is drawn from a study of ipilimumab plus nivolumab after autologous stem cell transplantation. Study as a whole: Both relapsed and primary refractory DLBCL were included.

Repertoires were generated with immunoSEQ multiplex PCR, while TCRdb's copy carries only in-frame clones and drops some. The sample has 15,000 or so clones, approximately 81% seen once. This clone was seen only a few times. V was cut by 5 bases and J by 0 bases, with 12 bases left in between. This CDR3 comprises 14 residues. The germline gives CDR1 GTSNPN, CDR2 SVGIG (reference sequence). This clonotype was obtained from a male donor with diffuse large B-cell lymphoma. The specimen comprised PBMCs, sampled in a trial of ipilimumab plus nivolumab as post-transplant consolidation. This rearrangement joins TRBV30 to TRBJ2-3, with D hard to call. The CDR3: CAWSALGSTDTQYF. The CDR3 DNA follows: TGTGCCTGGTCGGCACTCGGAAGCACAGATACGCAGTATTTT.